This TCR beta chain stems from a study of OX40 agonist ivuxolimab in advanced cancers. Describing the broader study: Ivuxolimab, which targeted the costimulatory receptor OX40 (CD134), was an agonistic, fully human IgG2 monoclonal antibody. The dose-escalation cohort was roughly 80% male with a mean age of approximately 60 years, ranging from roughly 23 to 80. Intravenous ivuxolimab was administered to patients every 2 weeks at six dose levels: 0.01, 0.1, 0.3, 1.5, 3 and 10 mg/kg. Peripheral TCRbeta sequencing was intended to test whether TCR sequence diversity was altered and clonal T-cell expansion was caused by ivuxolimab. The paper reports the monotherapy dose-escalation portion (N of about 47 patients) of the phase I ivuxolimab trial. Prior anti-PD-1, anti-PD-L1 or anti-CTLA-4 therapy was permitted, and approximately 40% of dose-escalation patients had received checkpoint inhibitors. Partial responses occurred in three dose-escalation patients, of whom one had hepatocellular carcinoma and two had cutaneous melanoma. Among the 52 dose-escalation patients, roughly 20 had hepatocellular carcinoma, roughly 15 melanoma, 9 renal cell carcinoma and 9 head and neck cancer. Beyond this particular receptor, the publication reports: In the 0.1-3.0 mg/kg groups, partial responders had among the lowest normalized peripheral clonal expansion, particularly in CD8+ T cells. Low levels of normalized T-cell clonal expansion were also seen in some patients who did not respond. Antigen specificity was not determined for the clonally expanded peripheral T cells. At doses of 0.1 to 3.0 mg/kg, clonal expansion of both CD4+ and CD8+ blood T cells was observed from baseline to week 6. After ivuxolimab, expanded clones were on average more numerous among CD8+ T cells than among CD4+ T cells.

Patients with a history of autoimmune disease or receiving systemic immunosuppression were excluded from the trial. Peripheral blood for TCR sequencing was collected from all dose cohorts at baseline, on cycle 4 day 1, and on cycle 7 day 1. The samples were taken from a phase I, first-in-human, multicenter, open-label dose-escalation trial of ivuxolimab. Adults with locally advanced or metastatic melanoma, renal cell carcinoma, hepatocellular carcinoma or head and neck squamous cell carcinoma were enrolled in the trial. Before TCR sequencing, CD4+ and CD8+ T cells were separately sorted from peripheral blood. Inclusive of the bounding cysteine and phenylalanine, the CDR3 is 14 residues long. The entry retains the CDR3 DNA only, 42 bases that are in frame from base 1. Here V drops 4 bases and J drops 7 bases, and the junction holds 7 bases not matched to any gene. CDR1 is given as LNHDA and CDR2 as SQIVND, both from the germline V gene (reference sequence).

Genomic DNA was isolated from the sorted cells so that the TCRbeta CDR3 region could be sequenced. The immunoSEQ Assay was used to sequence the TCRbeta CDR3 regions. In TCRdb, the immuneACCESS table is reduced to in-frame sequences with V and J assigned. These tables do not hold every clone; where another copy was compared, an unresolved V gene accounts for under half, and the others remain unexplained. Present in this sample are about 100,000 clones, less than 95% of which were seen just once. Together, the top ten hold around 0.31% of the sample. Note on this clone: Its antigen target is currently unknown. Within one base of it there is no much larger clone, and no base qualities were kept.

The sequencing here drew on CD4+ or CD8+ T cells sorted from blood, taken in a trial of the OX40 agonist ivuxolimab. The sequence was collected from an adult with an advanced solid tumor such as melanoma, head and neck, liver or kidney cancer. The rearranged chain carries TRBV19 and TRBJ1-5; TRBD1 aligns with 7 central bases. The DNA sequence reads TGTGCCAGTAGTAGTGACAGGGTACGACAGCCCCAGCATTTT. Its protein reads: CASSSDRVRQPQHF. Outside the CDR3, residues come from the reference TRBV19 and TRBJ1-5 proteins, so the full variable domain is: DGGITQSPKYLFRKEGQNVTLSCEQNLNHDAMYWYRQDPGQGLRLIYYSQIVNDFQKGDIAEGYSVSREKKESFPLTVTSAQKNPTAFYLCASSSDRVRQPQHFGDGTRLSIL.